This T cell receptor (beta chain) was sequenced in a study of identical twins. Overall study results and limits: There were fewer insertions in abundant cord blood beta clonotypes, but memory repertoires showed no such pattern. Conclusions came from cross-sectional statistical analysis, not from following the same donors.

This clonotype was seen only a few times. Its antigen is unknown. Germline-derived CDR1 and CDR2 are MDHEN and SYDVKM. The CDR3 is made up of 15 amino acids. V lost 5 bases to trimming and J lost 0 bases, with 11 bases between them. TCRdb passed the 5' RACE reads through MiXCR, listing each CDR3 protein once. The data contain some 760,000 distinct CDR3 sequences, approximately 18% of them singletons. A further study also used this sample, focusing on T cells expressing NK-cell markers. According to that study: Among eight sequenced donors, seven carried HCMV seropositivity while one was seronegative. In a few donors, these clonotypes also led the CD3+CD56-NKG2C+ fraction.

The sequencing sample was made of PBMCs. V and J are TRBV28 and TRBJ2-1; no reliable D call. This TCR derives from a woman between 18 and 29 years old in good health. CDR3 nucleotide sequence: TGTGCCAGCAGTCCCATAGGAAACTCCTACAATGAGCAGTTCTTC. Translated, it gives CASSPIGNSYNEQFF.